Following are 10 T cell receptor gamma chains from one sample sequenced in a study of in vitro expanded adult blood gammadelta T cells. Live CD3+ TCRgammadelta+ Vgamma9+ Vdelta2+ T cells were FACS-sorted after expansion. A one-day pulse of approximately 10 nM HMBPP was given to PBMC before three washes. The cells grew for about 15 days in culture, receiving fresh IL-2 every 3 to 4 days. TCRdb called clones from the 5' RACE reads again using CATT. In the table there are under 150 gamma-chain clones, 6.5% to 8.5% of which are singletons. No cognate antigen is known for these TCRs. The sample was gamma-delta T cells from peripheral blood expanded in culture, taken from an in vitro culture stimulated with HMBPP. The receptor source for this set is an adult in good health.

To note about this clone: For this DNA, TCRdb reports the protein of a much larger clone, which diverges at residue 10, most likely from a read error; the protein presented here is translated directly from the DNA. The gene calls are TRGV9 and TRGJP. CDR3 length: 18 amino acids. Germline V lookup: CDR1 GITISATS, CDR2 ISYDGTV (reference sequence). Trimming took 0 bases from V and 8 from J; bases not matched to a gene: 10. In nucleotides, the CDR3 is TGTGCCTTGTGGGAGGTGCTGTCTCAAAAGTTGGGCAAAAAAATCAAGGTATTT. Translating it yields CALWEVLSQKLGKKIKVF.

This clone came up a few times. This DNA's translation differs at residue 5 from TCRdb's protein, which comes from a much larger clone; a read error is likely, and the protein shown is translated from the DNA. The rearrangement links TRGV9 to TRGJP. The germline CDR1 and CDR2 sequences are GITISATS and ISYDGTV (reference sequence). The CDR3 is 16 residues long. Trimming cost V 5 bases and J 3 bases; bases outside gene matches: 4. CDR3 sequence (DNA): TGTGCCTTGTGGGTGACGCAAGAGTTGGGCAAAAAAATCAAGGTATTT. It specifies CALWVTQELGKKIKVF.

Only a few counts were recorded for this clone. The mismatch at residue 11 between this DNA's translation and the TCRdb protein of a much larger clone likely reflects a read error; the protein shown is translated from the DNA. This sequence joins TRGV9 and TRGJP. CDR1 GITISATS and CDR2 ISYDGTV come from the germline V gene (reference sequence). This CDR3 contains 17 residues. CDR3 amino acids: CALWEVRGELDKKIKVF. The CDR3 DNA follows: TGTGCCTTGTGGGAGGTGCGGGGAGAGTTGGACAAAAAAATCAAGGTATTT.

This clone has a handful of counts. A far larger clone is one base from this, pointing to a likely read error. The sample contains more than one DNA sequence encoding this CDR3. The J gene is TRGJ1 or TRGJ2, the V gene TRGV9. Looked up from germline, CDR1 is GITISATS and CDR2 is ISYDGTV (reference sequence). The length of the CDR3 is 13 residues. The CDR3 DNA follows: TGTGCCCTGTGGGAGGTGAATTATTATAAGAAACTCTTT. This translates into CALWEVNYYKKLF.

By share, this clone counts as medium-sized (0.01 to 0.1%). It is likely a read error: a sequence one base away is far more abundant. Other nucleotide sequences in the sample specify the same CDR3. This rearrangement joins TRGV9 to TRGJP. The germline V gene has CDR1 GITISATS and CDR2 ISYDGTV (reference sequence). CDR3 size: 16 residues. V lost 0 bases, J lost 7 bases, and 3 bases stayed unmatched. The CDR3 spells CALWEVHELGKKIKVF. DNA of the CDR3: TGTGCCTTGTGGGAGGTGCACGAGTTGGGCAAAAAAATCAAGGTATTT.

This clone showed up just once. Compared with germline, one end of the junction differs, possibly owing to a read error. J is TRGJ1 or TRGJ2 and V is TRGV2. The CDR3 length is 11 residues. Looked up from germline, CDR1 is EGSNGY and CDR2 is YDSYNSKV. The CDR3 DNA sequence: TGTGCCACCTGGGACGTTCCGGAGAAAATCTTT. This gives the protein CATWDVPEKIF.

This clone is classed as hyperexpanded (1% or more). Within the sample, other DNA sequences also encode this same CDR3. CDR3 amino acids: CALWEVQELGKKIKVF. The CDR3 DNA sequence: TGTGCCTTGTGGGAGGTGCAGGAGTTGGGCAAAAAAATCAAGGTATTT. The rearrangement uses TRGV9 and TRGJP. CDR1 is GITISATS and CDR2 is ISYDGTV in the germline V gene (reference sequence). The V and J ends lost 0 bases and 7 bases, in that order; junction bases with no gene match: 3. The CDR3 is made up of 16 amino acids.

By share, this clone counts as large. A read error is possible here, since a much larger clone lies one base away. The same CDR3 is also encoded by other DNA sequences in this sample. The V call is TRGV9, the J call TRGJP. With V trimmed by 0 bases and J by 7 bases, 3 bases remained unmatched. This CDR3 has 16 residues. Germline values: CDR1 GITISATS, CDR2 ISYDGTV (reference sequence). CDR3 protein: CALWEVRELGKKIKVF. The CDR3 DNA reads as TGTGCCTTGTGGGAGGTGCGTGAGTTGGGCAAAAAAATCAAGGTATTT.

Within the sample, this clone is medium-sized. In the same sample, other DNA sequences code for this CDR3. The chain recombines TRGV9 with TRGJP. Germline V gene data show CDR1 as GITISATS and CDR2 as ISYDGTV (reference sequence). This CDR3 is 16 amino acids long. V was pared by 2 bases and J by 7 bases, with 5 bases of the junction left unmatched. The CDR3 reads CALWEALELGKKIKVF. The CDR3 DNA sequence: TGTGCCTTGTGGGAGGCCCTGGAGTTGGGCAAAAAAATCAAGGTATTT.

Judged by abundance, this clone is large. CDR3 loop: CALSELGKKIKVF. The CDR3 bases are TGTGCCTTGTCAGAGTTGGGCAAAAAAATCAAGGTATTT. The rearrangement joins TRGV9 to TRGJP. This CDR3 has 13 residues. In germline, CDR1 is GITISATS, CDR2 ISYDGTV (reference sequence). The J segment lost 6 bases and the V segment lost 8 bases, leaving 1 base of the junction unmatched.